This TCR beta chain was sequenced for a study of beta chain features in type 1 diabetes. V lost 3 bases to trimming and J lost 1 base, with 22 bases between them. The CDR3 is 19 amino acids. The germline gives CDR1 SGHAT, CDR2 FQDESV (reference sequence). Investigators reverse transcribed all isolated RNA, so they sequenced expressed TCRB transcripts. Repertoires were generated with immunoSEQ multiplex PCR, while TCRdb's copy carries only in-frame clones and drops some. Seen here are 850,000 to 900,000 clones, roughly a sixth observed once, and the top ten hold 0.023%. Sequencing was performed on naive CD4+ T cells from blood. The chain joins TRBV11-1 to TRBJ2-4; perhaps TRBD1 as D (6 bases). The clonotype was recovered from a woman aged 18-35 years in good health. Here the CDR3 DNA reads TGTGCCAGCAGCTTCGACAGACAGGACCTCCGTGTGGCCAAAAACATTCAGTACTTC. It is translated as CASSFDRQDLRVAKNIQYF.